These 28 T cell receptor beta chains came from one sample sequenced in a study of chemoradiotherapy in HPV16-positive cancers (dated by TCRdb to about 2022). The library was produced with the immunoSEQ multiplex PCR assay. TCRdb provides this immuneACCESS table in a form limited to in-frame rearrangements. Some clones are lacking; in checked studies, under half of them reflect an unresolved V gene, and why the rest are absent is not known. For this sample there are 45,000 to 60,000 clones; more than 75% appear just once. The biggest ten clones account for less than 3.5% of the sample. Sequenced material: blood, taken from a patient who underwent chemoradiotherapy. These receptors were taken from a human donor with HPV-associated anogenital cancer.

As regards this clone: Other nucleotide sequences from this sample produce the same CDR3. The V and J genes are TRBV7-2 and TRBJ1-3; D call uncertain. The CDR3 covers 15 residues. Germline values: CDR1 SGHTA, CDR2 FQGNSA. The V end was cut by 1 base, the J end by 0 bases, with 7 bases between. The CDR3 sequence: CASSLGRSSGNTIYF. CDR3 coding DNA: TGTGCCAGCAGCTTAGGGAGGAGCTCTGGAAACACCATATATTTT.

This sequence joins TRBV2 and TRBJ1-5; D not resolved. Trimming removed 6 bases at V and 3 bases at J, with 21 bases between. The CDR3 sequence is 17 residues long. Germline CDR1 and CDR2: SNHLY and FYNNEI. For the CDR3, the DNA is TGTGCCAGCAGGGAGCAATTAGGGAATACTTTCAATCAGCCCCAGCATTTT. This translates into CASREQLGNTFNQPQHF.

The V call is TRBV7-2, the J call TRBJ2-1; TRBD2 aligns across 10 bases. V shed 6 bases and J 0 bases; nucleotides not matched to a gene: 11. Germline values: CDR1 SGHTA, CDR2 FQGNSA. CDR3 length equals 18 residues. The CDR3 DNA reads as TGTGCCAGCAGTTTAACTGCGCCTAGCGGGAGCTCCTACAATGAGCAGTTCTTC. This gives the protein CASSLTAPSGSSYNEQFF.

CDR3 bases: TGCAGCGTTAGGACAGGGTGGGGGTACGAGCAGTACTTC. Protein product: CSVRTGWGYEQYF. The chain uses TRBV29-1 and TRBJ2-7; 8 nucleotides match TRBD1. V lost 5 bases and J lost 4; bases outside the gene matches: 7. Looked up from germline, CDR1 is SQVTM and CDR2 is ANQGSEA. The CDR3 runs 13 residues.

The rearrangement uses TRBV27 and TRBJ2-1; TRBD2 matches at 10 bases. Germline V gene data show CDR1 as MNHEY and CDR2 as SMNVEV (reference sequence). CDR3 length: 15 amino acids. V dropped 7 bases and J dropped 3; count of bases not matched to a gene: 6. Here the CDR3 reads CASKASGGHYNEQFF. The CDR3 DNA is TGTGCCAGCAAGGCTAGCGGGGGACACTACAATGAGCAGTTCTTC.

The CDR3 region has the DNA TGTGCCAGCAGCGGCGGTGGAGGGCACGGAGGTACGCAGTATTTT. This translates into CASSGGGGHGGTQYF. The chain links TRBV9 to TRBJ2-3, with D possibly matching TRBD2 (6 bases). The length of the CDR3 is 15 residues. V dropped 3 bases and J dropped 8 bases, with 19 bases sitting between them. CDR1 and CDR2 from the germline V gene are SGDLS and YYNGEE.

The chain employs TRBV27 and TRBJ1-1, with D tentatively TRBD1 (5 bases). V was pared by 2 bases and J by 0 bases, with 7 bases between. This CDR3 is built from 14 residues. Germline V CDR1 and CDR2: MNHEY, SMNVEV (reference sequence). The CDR3 loop is CASSLRGMNTEAFF. The CDR3, as DNA: TGTGCCAGCAGTTTAAGGGGCATGAACACTGAAGCTTTCTTT.

V is TRBV10-1 and J is TRBJ2-7; TRBD1 or TRBD2 may be the D gene (5 bases each). CDR3 size: 14 residues. The germline CDR1 and CDR2 sequences are WNHNN and SYGVQD (reference sequence). Trimming left V 6 bases short and J 7 bases short, with 19 bases between. CDR3 protein: CASSSGTGVGEQYF. The DNA for the CDR3 is TGCGCCAGCAGCTCCGGGACCGGGGTGGGGGAGCAGTACTTC.

This clone was observed once. The rearrangement links TRBV7-2 to TRBJ2-2; D is unresolved. Germline V gives CDR1 SGHTA, CDR2 FQGNSA. This CDR3 region has 14 residues. V shed 0 bases and J shed 6 bases, with 8 bases lying between them. In nucleotides, the CDR3 is TGTGCCAGCAGCTTAGCCGGGCGATCCGGGGAGCTGTTTTTT. Amino acid sequence: CASSLAGRSGELFF.

This chain joins TRBV5-1 and TRBJ2-7, with 12 bases that match TRBD2. Unmatched junction bases numbered 7, after V lost 4 bases and J lost 5 bases. This CDR3 comprises 15 residues. CDR1 is SGHRS and CDR2 is YFSETQ in the germline V gene. The CDR3 DNA reads TGCGCCAGCAGCCCTGGACTAGCGGGGTTGAACGAGCAGTACTTC. Translation gives CASSPGLAGLNEQYF.

This clone was observed a single time. The V and J genes are TRBV7-2 and TRBJ2-3, with 11 bases that match TRBD2. The germline V gene encodes CDR1 SGHTA and CDR2 FQGNSA. Trimming removed 7 bases from V and 6 bases from J; junction bases left unmatched: 12. This CDR3 has 16 amino acids. In DNA form, the CDR3 reads TGTGCCAGCACCCCGCTAGCGGGAGGTTTGACGGATACGCAGTATTTT. It is translated as CASTPLAGGLTDTQYF.

V gene TRBV6-1 combines with J gene TRBJ1-5; the D gene is possibly TRBD1 (6 bases). The CDR3 has 15 amino acids. CDR1 and CDR2 (germline): MNHNS, SASEGT. The V and J ends lost 6 bases and 2 bases respectively, with 14 bases between them. CDR3 in DNA: TGTGCCAGCAGACCGGGGGCAGGGGGCAATCAGCCCCAGCATTTT. Its translation: CASRPGAGGNQPQHF.

This sequence joins TRBV5-4 and TRBJ2-5; D gene unclear. V was clipped by 4 bases and J by 5 bases, with 12 bases between them. Germline CDR1 and CDR2: SGHNT and YYREEE (reference sequence). This CDR3 has 13 amino acids. The CDR3 DNA reads TGTGCCAGCAGCCTTGACATCGTGGAGACCCAGTACTTC. The encoded protein is CASSLDIVETQYF. Using reference TRBV5-4 and TRBJ2-5 for the parts outside the CDR3, the full variable domain is ETGVTQSPTHLIKTRGQQVTLRCSSQSGHNTVSWYQQALGQGPQFIFQYYREEENGRGNFPPRFSGLQFPNYSSELNVNALELDDSALYLCASSLDIVETQYFGPGTRLLVL.

The chain is built from TRBV19 and TRBJ2-2, with TRBD2 as a possible D gene (5 bases). Germline CDR1 reads LNHDA; CDR2 reads SQIVND (reference sequence). The CDR3 covers 13 residues. V lost 3 bases to trimming and J lost 7 bases, with 9 bases between them. The CDR3 sequence: CASSMMAGGELFF. Written as DNA, the CDR3 is TGTGCCAGTAGTATGATGGCGGGCGGGGAGCTGTTTTTT.

The chain couples TRBV5-1 to TRBJ2-5, with D perhaps matching TRBD2 (5 bases). The germline CDR1 and CDR2 sequences are SGHRS and YFSETQ. Trimming took 0 bases from V and 2 from J, leaving 5 bases between them. The CDR3 length is 13 residues. CDR3 in DNA: TGCGCCAGCAGCTTGGTAGCGCAAGAGACCCAGTACTTC. It yields the protein CASSLVAQETQYF.

The chain joins TRBV7-2 to TRBJ2-2, with TRBD1 identical over 8 bases. The germline V gene encodes CDR1 SGHTA and CDR2 FQGNSA. V dropped 5 bases and J dropped 7; count of bases not matched to a gene: 3. The length of the CDR3 is 13 residues. CDR3 amino acids: CASSRTGFGELFF. In nucleotides, the CDR3 is TGTGCCAGCAGCCGGACAGGGTTCGGGGAGCTGTTTTTT.

The CDR3: CASSLVVDQPQHF. The CDR3 DNA reads as TGTGCCAGCAGCTTAGTCGTTGATCAGCCCCAGCATTTT. The rearrangement uses TRBV7-2 and TRBJ1-5; unclear D gene. From germline, CDR1 is SGHTA and CDR2 FQGNSA. This CDR3 comprises 13 residues. Between the trimmed V and J ends, which lost 1 base and 5 bases, there was a span of 6 bases.

The J gene is TRBJ2-1, the V gene TRBV7-3, with D hard to call. The V end was cut by 3 bases, the J end by 6 bases, with 15 bases between. This CDR3 is built from 15 residues. Germline loops: CDR1 SGHTA, CDR2 FQGTGA. This chain's CDR3 is CASSLSSGPANEQFF. CDR3 in DNA: TGTGCCAGCAGCTTGAGCTCGGGCCCAGCCAATGAGCAGTTCTTC.

The rearrangement links TRBV9 to TRBJ2-5; no reliable D call. CDR3 length equals 14 residues. Germline assignment: CDR1 SGDLS and CDR2 YYNGEE. Trimming cost V 3 bases and J 3 bases, with 12 bases left between them. CDR3 protein: CASSALGREETQYF. For the CDR3, the DNA is TGTGCCAGCAGCGCCCTCGGAAGGGAAGAGACCCAGTACTTC.

The chain uses TRBV11-2 and TRBJ1-1; 10 bases are shared with TRBD1. CDR3 length: 15 amino acids. In germline, CDR1 is SGHAT, CDR2 FQNNGV. The junction had 5 bases not matched to a gene; V was cut back by 3 bases and J by 4 bases. DNA for the CDR3: TGTGCCAGCAGCTTGACAGGGGGCAGGGCCACTGAAGCTTTCTTT. It is translated as CASSLTGGRATEAFF. The full variable domain, rest sourced from reference TRBV11-2 and TRBJ1-1, is EAGVAQSPRYKIIEKRQSVAFWCNPISGHATLYWYQQILGQGPKLLIQFQNNGVVDDSQLPKDRFSAERLKGVDSTLKIQPAKLEDSAVYLCASSLTGGRATEAFFGQGTRLTVV.

The chain combines TRBV11-3 with TRBJ2-5, with 7 positions matching TRBD2. The germline V gene has CDR1 SGHNT and CDR2 YENEEA. J gave up 2 bases and V 6 bases, and 15 bases lay outside the gene matches. The CDR3 extends over 17 amino acids. The CDR3 is CASRLEGRGTLQETQYF. The CDR3 nucleotides are TGTGCCAGCAGGCTCGAGGGGCGGGGGACCTTACAAGAGACCCAGTACTTC.

The genes are TRBV4-1 and TRBJ1-1, with D uncertain. The germline CDR1 and CDR2 sequences are MGHRA and YSYEKL. The CDR3 has 13 amino acids. V lost 0 bases to trimming and J lost 8 bases, with 10 bases between them. CDR3 in DNA: TGCGCCAGCAGCCAAGATCGCCGGGCAGAAGCTTTCTTT. It translates to CASSQDRRAEAFF.

J is TRBJ2-5 and V is TRBV4-3; D might be TRBD1 or TRBD2, each matching 7 bases. CDR3 length: 16 amino acids. Germline assignment: CDR1 LGHNA and CDR2 YSLEER. V lost 3 bases to trimming and J lost 1 base, with 15 bases between them. CDR3 protein: CASSHRGGASQETQYF. The CDR3, as DNA: TGCGCCAGCAGCCACAGGGGGGGGGCATCCCAAGAGACCCAGTACTTC.

The gene calls are TRBV19 and TRBJ2-3; 9 bases agree with TRBD2. The ends lost 3 bases at V and 2 bases at J; junction bases unmatched: 6. The CDR3 is 16 residues long. CDR1 is LNHDA, CDR2 SQIVND, per germline (reference sequence). CDR3 region: CASSIGLAYTTDTQYF. The CDR3 nucleotides read TGTGCCAGTAGTATCGGACTAGCGTATACCACAGATACGCAGTATTTT.

As DNA, the CDR3 is TGTGCCAGCACACAGGGAAATTCACCTGGAAACACCATATATTTT. Its protein product is CASTQGNSPGNTIYF. This chain connects TRBV9 to TRBJ1-3, with a possible D match to TRBD1 (6 bases). Germline V CDR1 and CDR2: SGDLS, YYNGEE. The CDR3 spans 15 residues. The ends were cut back, 6 bases at V and 2 bases at J, with 15 bases in the middle.

The rearrangement joins TRBV4-3 to TRBJ1-5; a possible D gene is TRBD1 (5 bases). The CDR3 is made up of 15 amino acids. The V end lost 0 bases, the J end lost 3 bases, and 9 bases lay between the germline ends. Germline CDR1 is LGHNA and CDR2 is YSLEER. The CDR3 here is CASSQEWGPNQPQHF. CDR3 nucleotides: TGCGCCAGCAGCCAAGAATGGGGACCCAATCAGCCCCAGCATTTT.

This clone was detected only once. V and J are TRBV9 and TRBJ1-1; no clear D gene. This CDR3 has 13 amino acids. The germline V gene has CDR1 SGDLS and CDR2 YYNGEE. Trimming removed 1 base at V and 3 bases at J, with 7 bases between. The CDR3 DNA is TGTGCCAGCAGCGTACTACCGGACACTGAAGCTTTCTTT. This codes for CASSVLPDTEAFF.

The genes are TRBV5-1 and TRBJ1-3; no firm D call. V was shortened by 0 bases and J by 0 bases, with 7 bases between the two germline ends. CDR3 length: 15 amino acids. Germline CDR1 SGHRS, CDR2 YFSETQ. CDR3 nucleotide sequence: TGCGCCAGCAGCTTGGGACCGAACTCTGGAAACACCATATATTTT. Its translation is CASSLGPNSGNTIYF.